What follows are 27 T cell receptor beta chains derived from one specimen sequenced in a study of T cell responses to AZD1222 COVID-19 vaccine. TCRdb keeps only in-frame clones here, not all; method: immunoSEQ multiplex PCR. The sample lists some 150,000 clones; roughly 90% were seen once. The specimen comprised peripheral blood, sampled 28 days after the second AZD1222 dose. Receptors originate from an adult who received the AZD1222 COVID-19 vaccine.

This clone appeared once. The rearrangement links TRBV4-1 to TRBJ1-3, with no clear D. There are 13 residues in the CDR3. V dropped 1 base and J dropped 4 bases, with 5 bases sitting between them. Germline CDR1 MGHRA, CDR2 YSYEKL. The CDR3 nucleotides read TGCGCCAGCAGCCAAGTCGGCGGAAACACCATATATTTT. It translates to CASSQVGGNTIYF.

This clone was found a few times. The chain combines TRBV5-1 with TRBJ2-1; 10 nucleotides agree with TRBD2. CDR3 length: 15 residues. Trimming removed 2 bases from V and 7 bases from J; junction bases left unmatched: 6. Germline CDR1 and CDR2: SGHRS and YFSETQ. DNA for the CDR3: TGCGCCAGCAGCTTCCTAGCGGGAGTGAATAATGAGCAGTTCTTC. Translating gives CASSFLAGVNNEQFF.

The chain joins TRBV7-9 to TRBJ2-1; D gene uncertain. The CDR3 is 14 residues long. Germline values: CDR1 SEHNR, CDR2 FQNEAQ (reference sequence). Trimming removed 1 base at V and 1 base at J, with 5 bases between. CDR3 sequence (DNA): TGTGCCAGCAGCTTAGACGGGTCCTACAATGAGCAGTTCTTC. This codes for CASSLDGSYNEQFF.

This sequence joins TRBV29-1 and TRBJ2-1; D not resolved. Germline CDR1 is SQVTM and CDR2 is ANQGSEA. The CDR3 contains 11 residues. The V end lost 3 bases, the J end lost 14 bases, and 14 bases lay between the germline ends. For the CDR3, the DNA is TGCAGCGTTGACGGCAGAGCCGGAGAGTTCTTC. Translated: CSVDGRAGEFF.

The chain couples TRBV2 to TRBJ1-2, with a possible D match to TRBD1 (6 bases). CDR3 size: 13 residues. Trimming took 4 bases from V and 2 from J, leaving 8 bases between them. CDR1 is SNHLY, CDR2 FYNNEI, per germline. The CDR3 reads CASSVGGNYGYTF. The CDR3 region has the DNA TGTGCCAGCAGTGTAGGGGGGAACTATGGCTACACCTTC.

V usage is TRBV27 and J usage is TRBJ1-1, with D possibly TRBD1 on 5 matching bases. The CDR3 spans 14 residues. Germline-derived CDR1 and CDR2 are MNHEY and SMNVEV (reference sequence). V lost 5 bases and J 3 bases, leaving 13 bases between the germline ends. This CDR3 reads CASSIRQTDTEAFF. In nucleotides, the CDR3 is TGTGCCAGCAGTATCCGACAGACGGACACTGAAGCTTTCTTT.

This chain uses TRBV3-1 (or the pseudogene TRBV3-2) with TRBJ2-6, with D tentatively TRBD1 (5 bases). Germline V gene lookup returns CDR1 LGHDT and CDR2 YNNKEL (reference sequence). This CDR3 spans 15 amino acids. V was shortened by 4 bases and J by 4 bases, with 11 bases between the two germline ends. In nucleotides, the CDR3 is TGTGCCAGCAGCCCAACAGGTCCAGGGGCCAACGTCCTGACTTTC. Protein sequence: CASSPTGPGANVLTF.

V is TRBV5-4 and J is TRBJ2-7, with D unresolved. V shed 3 bases and J shed 0 bases, with 13 bases lying between them. In germline, CDR1 is SGHNT, CDR2 YYREEE (reference sequence). The CDR3 length is 15 residues. The CDR3 region has the DNA TGTGCCAGCAGCTCCCCAACTCTTGTCTCCTACGAGCAGTACTTC. Its translation: CASSSPTLVSYEQYF.

This sequence joins TRBV6-6 and TRBJ1-4; 7 bases fit TRBD1. The V gene end was trimmed by 0 bases and the J gene end by 5 bases; junction bases not matched to a gene: 3. CDR1 is MNHNY and CDR2 is SVGAGI in the germline V gene (reference sequence). The CDR3 spans 15 residues. The CDR3 nucleotides read TGTGCCAGCAGTTACTCGCCAGGGGGGAATGAAAAACTGTTTTTT. Translated, it gives CASSYSPGGNEKLFF.

V and J are TRBV6-7 and TRBJ2-7, with no clear D. TRBV6-7 is known as an ORF, though its function is uncertain. This CDR3 region has 9 residues. With 7 bases removed from V and 7 bases from J, the gap between germline ends came to 5 bases. The CDR3 region is CASTREQYF. In nucleotides, the CDR3 is TGTGCCAGCACAAGGGAGCAGTACTTC.

The chain joins TRBV2 to TRBJ1-3, with a weak D call TRBD1 (5 bases). Deletions cut 1 base from V and 4 bases from J, with 11 bases between. This CDR3 comprises 15 residues. Germline CDR1 and CDR2: SNHLY and FYNNEI. Here the CDR3 reads CASSEDGASGNTIYF. CDR3 coding DNA: TGTGCCAGCAGTGAAGACGGGGCTTCGGGAAACACCATATATTTT.

The J gene is TRBJ2-1, the V gene TRBV9; 8 nucleotides align to TRBD2. This CDR3 is built from 15 residues. V lost 3 bases, J lost 4 bases, and 6 bases stayed unmatched. CDR1 is SGDLS, CDR2 YYNGEE, per germline. In DNA form, the CDR3 reads TGTGCCAGCAGCGGTAGCGGGGCTGCTTACAATGAGCAGTTCTTC. It codes for CASSGSGAAYNEQFF. The variable domain in full, with the rest retrieved from reference TRBV9 and TRBJ2-1, is DSGVTQTPKHLITATGQRVTLRCSPRSGDLSVYWYQQSLDQGLQFLIQYYNGEERAKGNILERFSAQQFPDLHSELNLSSLELGDSALYFCASSGSGAAYNEQFFGPGTRLTVL.

The rearrangement links TRBV6-6 to TRBJ1-3, with 11 bases identical to TRBD1. CDR1 and CDR2 from the germline V gene are MNHNY and SVGAGI (reference sequence). The CDR3 length is 16 residues. V trimming: 4 bases; J trimming: 5 bases; junction bases outside the gene matches: 7. The CDR3 spells CASSSPGTGGRNTIYF. CDR3 bases: TGTGCCAGCAGTTCACCCGGGACAGGGGGGAGAAACACCATATATTTT.

The V call is TRBV30, the J call TRBJ2-7, with a weak D call TRBD1 (5 bases). The CDR3 has 13 residues. Deletions cut 2 bases from V and 3 bases from J, with 11 bases between. The germline gives CDR1 GTSNPN, CDR2 SVGIG (reference sequence). The CDR3 nucleotides are TGTGCCTGGAGTCAGGGCAGGAGCTACGAGCAGTACTTC. It specifies CAWSQGRSYEQYF.

The chain joins TRBV5-1 to TRBJ1-1; 10 nucleotides agree with TRBD1. There are 15 residues in the CDR3. V shed 4 bases and J 3 bases; nucleotides not matched to a gene: 6. CDR1 and CDR2 (germline): SGHRS, YFSETQ. The CDR3 reads CASSPRQGAYTEAFF. In nucleotides, the CDR3 is TGCGCCAGCAGCCCGAGACAGGGGGCTTACACTGAAGCTTTCTTT.

The J gene is TRBJ1-1, the V gene TRBV28; D is perhaps TRBD1 (6 bases). Looked up from germline, CDR1 is MDHEN and CDR2 is SYDVKM. V dropped 1 base and J dropped 11 bases, with 17 bases sitting between them. The CDR3 length is 14 residues. For the CDR3, the DNA is TGTGCCAGCAGTTTATCCTCACCTACAGGGCGGGCTTTCTTT. Protein: CASSLSSPTGRAFF. Supplemented by reference TRBV28 and TRBJ1-1, the full variable domain reads DVKVTQSSRYLVKRTGEKVFLECVQDMDHENMFWYRQDPGLGLRLIYFSYDVKMKEKGDIPEGYSVSREKKERFSLILESASTNQTSMYLCASSLSSPTGRAFFGQGTRLTVV.

V gene TRBV2 combines with J gene TRBJ2-3, with 7 bases that match TRBD1. The germline CDR1 and CDR2 sequences are SNHLY and FYNNEI. This CDR3 is built from 13 residues. V gave up 7 bases and J gave up 4 bases; unmatched junction bases: 5. Here the CDR3 reads CASNGQVADTQYF. The CDR3 DNA sequence: TGTGCCAGCAATGGACAGGTCGCAGATACGCAGTATTTT.

This clone was counted once. V usage is TRBV3-1 (or the pseudogene TRBV3-2) and J usage is TRBJ2-7, with D perhaps matching TRBD2 (5 bases). This CDR3 is 14 amino acids long. With 0 bases removed from V and 6 bases from J, the gap between germline ends came to 12 bases. Germline V gives CDR1 LGHDT, CDR2 YNNKEL (reference sequence). The CDR3 sequence: CASSQDLRGSEQYF. CDR3 DNA sequence: TGTGCCAGCAGCCAAGATCTTCGGGGTAGCGAGCAGTACTTC.

The chain combines TRBV25-1 with TRBJ2-7, with D possibly being TRBD1 or TRBD2 (5 bases each). CDR1 MGHDK and CDR2 SYGVNS come from the germline V gene. The V gene lost 6 bases and the J gene lost 0 bases, with 15 bases spanning the gap. This CDR3 contains 15 residues. The CDR3 nucleotides read TGTGCCAGCAGCCACCGACGGGGCAGCTCCTACGAGCAGTACTTC. Amino acids: CASSHRRGSSYEQYF.

This sequence joins TRBV7-2 and TRBJ2-5, with D unresolved. Looked up from germline, CDR1 is SGHTA and CDR2 is FQGNSA. The CDR3 contains 12 residues. The V end was cut by 8 bases, the J end by 4 bases, with 11 bases between. DNA for the CDR3: TGTGCCAGCTCCCGTTCGGGAGAGACCCAGTACTTC. This gives the protein CASSRSGETQYF.

The CDR3 DNA sequence: TGCGCCAGCAGCCAGATGGGACTAGCAGTAGATACGCAGTATTTT. Protein: CASSQMGLAVDTQYF. This chain links TRBV4-1 with TRBJ2-3; 9 nucleotides line up with TRBD2. This CDR3 is 15 amino acids long. Germline V lookup: CDR1 MGHRA, CDR2 YSYEKL. The J segment lost 5 bases and the V segment lost 3 bases, leaving 6 bases of the junction unmatched.

The V call is TRBV19, the J call TRBJ2-7; a weak D match, TRBD2 (6 bases). The CDR3 has 16 amino acids. The V end lost 3 bases, the J end lost 4 bases, and 19 bases lay between the germline ends. Per germline, CDR1 LNHDA and CDR2 SQIVND (reference sequence). CDR3 sequence: CASSMGDFGRGYEQYF. The CDR3 DNA reads TGTGCCAGTAGTATGGGGGATTTCGGGCGGGGTTACGAGCAGTACTTC.

The chain joins TRBV19 to TRBJ1-5; D gene uncertain. The CDR3 runs to 19 residues. The germline V and J ends were trimmed by 5 bases and 1 base, with 24 bases remaining between them. The germline gives CDR1 LNHDA, CDR2 SQIVND (reference sequence). The CDR3 region is CASSVFMTVGVTSNQPQHF. The CDR3 DNA reads as TGTGCCAGTAGTGTTTTTATGACGGTCGGGGTAACGAGCAATCAGCCCCAGCATTTT.

The chain carries TRBV7-3 and TRBJ1-1; D unclear. V shed 2 bases and J shed 3 bases, with 7 bases lying between them. Germline values: CDR1 SGHTA, CDR2 FQGTGA. The CDR3 covers 13 residues. This CDR3 reads CASSLVGDTEAFF. DNA for the CDR3: TGTGCCAGCAGCTTAGTCGGGGACACTGAAGCTTTCTTT.

The chain couples TRBV5-1 to TRBJ1-5; perhaps TRBD1 as D (5 bases). Trimming removed 2 bases from V and 4 bases from J, with 10 bases in between. Germline lookup yields CDR1 SGHRS and CDR2 YFSETQ. This CDR3 has 14 residues. The CDR3 DNA is TGCGCCAGCAGCTTCTCCGGGGGGAATCAGCCCCAGCATTTT. Encoded protein: CASSFSGGNQPQHF.

V is TRBV28 and J is TRBJ2-7; the match to TRBD2 covers 8 bases. V trimming: 5 bases; J trimming: 2 bases; junction bases outside the gene matches: 8. Germline CDR1 reads MDHEN; CDR2 reads SYDVKM. The CDR3 extends over 15 amino acids. The CDR3 DNA sequence: TGTGCCAGCAGTGGCATAGCGGGGCCTACCTACGAGCAGTACTTC. Translation: CASSGIAGPTYEQYF.

The chain has TRBV10-3 and TRBJ2-2, with no clear D. V was shortened by 4 bases and J by 3 bases, with 9 bases between the two germline ends. From germline, CDR1 is ENHRY and CDR2 SYGVKD. CDR3 length equals 14 residues. The CDR3 DNA is TGTGCCATCAGTGGGCCCTTGGACACCGGGGAGCTGTTTTTT. This codes for CAISGPLDTGELFF.